The source of this T cell receptor (beta chain) is a study of T cell responses to AZD1222 COVID-19 vaccine. Germline values: CDR1 SGHTA, CDR2 FQGTGA. The CDR3 extends over 15 amino acids. Trimming stripped 5 bases from V and 4 bases from J, with 16 bases between. Clones were read by immunoSEQ multiplex PCR, and TCRdb kept only the in-frame ones, dropping some. The repertoire consists of approximately 210,000 clones, with approximately 90% occurring once and the leading ten covering around 3.5%. This TCR came from an adult who received the AZD1222 COVID-19 vaccine. Material: peripheral blood, obtained 28 days after the second AZD1222 dose. The V gene is TRBV7-3, the J gene TRBJ2-3; tentatively, D is TRBD2 (6 bases). Here the CDR3 DNA reads TGTGCCAGCAGCCCCCGAACCGCTAGCGCAGATACGCAGTATTTT. Translation gives CASSPRTASADTQYF.